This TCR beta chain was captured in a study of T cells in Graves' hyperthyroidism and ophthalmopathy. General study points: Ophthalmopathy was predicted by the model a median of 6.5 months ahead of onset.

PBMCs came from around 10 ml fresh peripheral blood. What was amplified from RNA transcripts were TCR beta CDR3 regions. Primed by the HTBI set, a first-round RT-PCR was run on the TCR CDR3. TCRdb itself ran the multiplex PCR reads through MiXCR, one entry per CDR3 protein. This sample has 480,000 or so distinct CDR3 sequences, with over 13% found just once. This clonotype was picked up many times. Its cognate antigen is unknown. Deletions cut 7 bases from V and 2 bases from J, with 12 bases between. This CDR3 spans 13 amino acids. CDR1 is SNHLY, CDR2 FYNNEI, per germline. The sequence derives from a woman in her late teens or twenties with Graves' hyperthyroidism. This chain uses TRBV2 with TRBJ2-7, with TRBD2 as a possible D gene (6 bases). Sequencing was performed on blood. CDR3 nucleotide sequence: TGTGCCAGCACCGGACTAACCCCCTACGAGCAGTACGTC. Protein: CASTGLTPYEQYV.